This entry describes one T cell receptor (beta chain). No antigen is known for it. The source of the sample is a study of vaccination effects on CD4 cells after COVID-19. The assay was immunoSEQ multiplex PCR, and TCRdb's table has in-frame clones only and misses some. The sample carries about 14,000 clones, 76% recorded once. Sequencing in the ViraFEST assay came after antigen-specific CD4+ T cells had been expanded with viral peptide pools, which were used to stimulate PBMC. Culture lasted about ten days before CD4+ T cell isolation. All vaccine recipients tested negative for nucleocapsid antibodies and had never contracted SARS-CoV-2 infection. V lost 4 bases and J 3 bases, leaving 13 bases between the germline ends. From germline, CDR1 is SNHLY and CDR2 FYNNEI. CDR3 length: 14 residues.

Sequences were derived from CD4+ T cells from PBMCs cultured with HCoV-229E spike peptides, sampled before COVID-19 vaccination. The chain uses TRBV2 and TRBJ2-7; TRBD1 might be the D (6 bases). This TCR derives from a human donor who received a COVID-19 vaccine. The CDR3 sequence is CASSVGQRRYEQYF. CDR3 DNA sequence: TGTGCCAGCAGTGTCGGACAGAGGCGCTACGAGCAGTACTTC.